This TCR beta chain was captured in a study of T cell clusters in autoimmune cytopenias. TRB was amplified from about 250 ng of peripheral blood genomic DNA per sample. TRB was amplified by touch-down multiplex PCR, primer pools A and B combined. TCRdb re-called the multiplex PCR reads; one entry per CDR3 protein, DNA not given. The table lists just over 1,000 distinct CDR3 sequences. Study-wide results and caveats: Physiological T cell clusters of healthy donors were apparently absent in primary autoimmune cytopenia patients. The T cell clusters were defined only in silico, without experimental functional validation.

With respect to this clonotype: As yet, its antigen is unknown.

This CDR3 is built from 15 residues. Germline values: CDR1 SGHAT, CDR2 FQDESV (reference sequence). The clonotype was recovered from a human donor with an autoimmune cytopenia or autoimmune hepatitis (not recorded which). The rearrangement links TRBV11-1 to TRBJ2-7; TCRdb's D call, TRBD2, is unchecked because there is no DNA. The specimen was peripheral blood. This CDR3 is CASSLSSGGLNEQYF.